Following are 9 T cell receptor beta chains from one sample sequenced in a study of long-term antiretroviral therapy in people with HIV. Sequencing relied on immunoSEQ assay v3.0, run at survey level. Data came from immunoSEQ multiplex PCR; TCRdb stores just in-frame clones and leaves some out. The table has just under 35,000 clones, 70% to 90% seen once. Material: unsorted PBMCs, obtained just over 2.7 years before starting antiretroviral therapy. All receptors derive from a woman aged 25 to 39 with HIV.

To note about this clone: The sample carries other DNA sequences with the same CDR3. The chain links TRBV5-6 to TRBJ2-5; 7 bases match TRBD1. The CDR3 totals 13 residues. The V gene end was trimmed by 4 bases and the J gene end by 2 bases; junction bases not matched to a gene: 2. The germline CDR1 and CDR2 sequences are SGHDT and YYEEEE. The DNA of the CDR3 is TGTGCCAGCAGCCTGGGACAGCAAGAGACCCAGTACTTC. Translated: CASSLGQQETQYF.

This chain joins TRBV4-1 and TRBJ2-5, with a weak D call TRBD2 (5 bases). The germline V and J ends were trimmed by 0 bases and 5 bases, with 13 bases remaining between them. This CDR3 comprises 15 residues. Germline V gene sequence: CDR1 MGHRA, CDR2 YSYEKL. CDR3 residues: CASSQDPSLRETQYF. In DNA, the CDR3 is TGCGCCAGCAGCCAAGATCCTAGCCTTAGGGAGACCCAGTACTTC.

The chain is built from TRBV15 and TRBJ2-3; D may be TRBD2 (5 bases). The CDR3 contains 14 residues. The germline V gene has CDR1 LNHNV and CDR2 YYDKDF (reference sequence). V was clipped by 8 bases and J by 2 bases, with 14 bases between them. The CDR3 nucleotides read TGTGCCACCGAGGGTCGGGGTCCCACAGATACGCAGTATTTT. Its protein is CATEGRGPTDTQYF.

The chain combines TRBV5-6 with TRBJ2-5; perhaps TRBD2 as D (7 bases). The CDR3 runs 14 residues. Germline V gene lookup returns CDR1 SGHDT and CDR2 YYEEEE. The V end was cut by 5 bases, the J end by 2 bases, with 13 bases between. For the CDR3, the DNA is TGTGCCAGCAGAGAAGGGGGGGGGCAAGAGACCCAGTACTTC. It codes for CASREGGGQETQYF.

The rearrangement links TRBV7-8 to TRBJ2-1; a weak D match, TRBD2 (5 bases). The CDR3 sequence is 16 residues long. The germline CDR1 and CDR2 sequences are SGHVS and FQNEAQ. Trimming left V 2 bases short and J 5 bases short, with 16 bases between. CDR3 loop: CASSLRSGNNDNEQFF. DNA for the CDR3: TGTGCCAGCAGCTTACGGTCCGGGAATAATGACAATGAGCAGTTCTTC.

The V gene is TRBV19, the J gene TRBJ1-1, with D unclear. CDR3 length: 13 amino acids. CDR1 LNHDA and CDR2 SQIVND come from the germline V gene (reference sequence). V shed 9 bases and J shed 4 bases, with 15 bases lying between them. As DNA, the CDR3 is TGTGCCAGCTGTACGGGAATGAGCACTGAAGCTTTCTTT. As protein: CASCTGMSTEAFF.

The gene calls are TRBV12-5 and TRBJ2-3; TRBD2 matches at 8 bases. This CDR3 is built from 21 residues. Germline assignment: CDR1 LGHNT and CDR2 FRNRAP. V was clipped by 3 bases and J by 5 bases; unmatched bases: 25. The chain's CDR3 is CASGFLTVALARRGAGDTQYF. The DNA of the CDR3 is TGTGCTAGTGGTTTCCTCACCGTGGCCCTTGCGCGGCGGGGGGCGGGAGATACGCAGTATTTT.

This chain connects TRBV27 to TRBJ1-6; D is ambiguous. CDR3 length: 15 amino acids. Germline loops: CDR1 MNHEY, CDR2 SMNVEV (reference sequence). Trimming removed 6 bases from V and 0 bases from J, with 9 bases in between. The CDR3 DNA follows: TGTGCCAGCAGACCGAACCTCTCCTATAATTCACCCCTCCACTTT. It specifies CASRPNLSYNSPLHF.

V usage is TRBV6-1 and J usage is TRBJ1-1; D is perhaps TRBD1 (5 bases). The CDR3 is 13 amino acids. The germline gives CDR1 MNHNS, CDR2 SASEGT. V was pared by 10 bases and J by 0 bases, with 12 bases between. CDR3 nucleotides: TGTGCCACTACTTCGACAGTGAACACTGAAGCTTTCTTT. Its protein product is CATTSTVNTEAFF.